A selection of T cell receptor beta chains follows, all from one sample in a study of blood T cell repertoires in COVID-19. TCRdb's copy holds only in-frame clones and misses some; the assay was immunoSEQ multiplex PCR. This sample has about 190,000 clones; approximately 84% occur once, and the top ten carry approximately 3%. The sample was PBMCs or T cells enriched from blood (not recorded which). The receptors come from a woman aged 25 to 39 who had recovered from COVID-19. Each CDR3 is given with its conserved first and last residue. A D gene is named only where the DNA matches it firmly. Clone size, where shown, is once, few, many, or a class for clones that have expanded.

TRBJ2-7,TRBD1,20,TRBV6-4,few,CASTGQGPIPQRGRSYEQYF,TGTGCCAGCACGGGACAGGGGCCCATTCCCCAGCGGGGCCGCTCCTACGAGCAGTACTTC
TRBJ2-1,NA,16,TRBV3-1/TRBV3-2,NA,CASSQDQGGSYNEQFF,TGTGCCAGCAGCCAAGATCAGGGAGGCTCCTACAATGAGCAGTTCTTC
TRBJ1-2,NA,14,TRBV5-6,NA,CASSGPGQSYGYTF,TGTGCCAGCAGCGGGCCGGGACAAAGCTATGGCTACACCTTC
TRBJ2-1,TRBD2,18,TRBV7-8,NA,CASSLWHEREAPYNEQFF,TGTGCCAGCAGCTTATGGCACGAGCGGGAGGCCCCCTACAATGAGCAGTTCTTC
TRBJ2-7,NA,15,TRBV28,NA,CASSFYGSHSYEQYF,TGTGCCAGCAGTTTCTACGGGAGCCACTCCTACGAGCAGTACTTC
TRBJ2-5,NA,14,TRBV9,NA,CASSVGPSAETQYF,TGTGCCAGCAGCGTAGGTCCTAGTGCTGAGACCCAGTACTTC
TRBJ2-1,TRBD2,17,TRBV7-7,NA,CASSPRVQLAGGDEQFF,TGTGCTAGCAGCCCGAGGGTCCAACTAGCGGGAGGGGATGAGCAGTTCTTC
TRBJ2-1,TRBD2,14,TRBV14,NA,CASSRSGASSEQFF,TGTGCCAGCAGTAGGAGCGGGGCCTCTAGTGAGCAGTTCTTC
TRBJ1-2,TRBD1,15,TRBV5-8,once,CASSLAPGQGYGYTF,TGTGCCAGCAGCTTGGCCCCGGGACAGGGCTATGGCTACACCTTC
TRBJ1-4,TRBD1,16,TRBV2,NA,CASSDFGTGAGEKLFF,TGTGCCAGCAGTGACTTCGGGACAGGGGCGGGGGAAAAACTGTTTTTT
TRBJ1-3,TRBD1,15,TRBV19,once,CASMAQGAAGNTIYF,TGTGCCAGTATGGCCCAGGGGGCGGCTGGAAACACCATATATTTT
TRBJ2-5,NA,13,TRBV15,NA,CATSRSGSETQYF,TGTGCCACCAGCAGGTCGGGGAGTGAGACCCAGTACTTC
TRBJ1-2,TRBD1,15,TRBV28,NA,CASSSPGQRNYGYTF,TGTGCCAGCAGTTCCCCGGGACAGAGGAACTATGGCTACACCTTC
TRBJ2-5,TRBD2,21,TRBV19,NA,CASSIGIGTSGIGSPRETQYF,TGTGCCAGTAGTATAGGAATTGGGACTAGCGGGATTGGAAGTCCACGGGAGACCCAGTACTTC
TRBJ2-7,NA,13,TRBV28,NA,CASSLSRAYEQYF,TGTGCCAGCAGTTTGAGCAGGGCCTACGAGCAGTACTTC
TRBJ2-3,NA,16,TRBV2,NA,CASSELFDTSTDTQYF,TGTGCCAGCAGTGAACTGTTCGACACCTCCACAGATACGCAGTATTTT
TRBJ1-4,NA,16,TRBV10-2,NA,CASSEGTETTNEKLFF,TGCGCCAGCAGTGAGGGGACTGAAACAACTAATGAAAAACTGTTTTTT
TRBJ1-6,NA,15,TRBV7-2,NA,CASSPQWGPRSPLHF,TGTGCCAGCAGCCCGCAGTGGGGGCCGCGTTCACCCCTCCACTTT
TRBJ1-2,NA,13,TRBV27,NA,CASSRGSNYGYTF,TGTGCCAGCAGTCGGGGATCTAACTATGGCTACACCTTC
TRBJ2-7,TRBD1,13,TRBV18,NA,CASSPQGKGEQYF,TGTGCCAGCTCGCCACAGGGGAAAGGAGAGCAGTACTTC
TRBJ1-6,TRBD1,15,TRBV24-1,few,CATSDSGTDNSPLHF,TGTGCCACCAGTGATTCCGGGACAGATAATTCACCCCTCCACTTT
TRBJ1-2,TRBD1,13,TRBV3-1/TRBV3-2,NA,CASSPRTGFGYTF,TGTGCCAGCAGCCCAAGGACAGGGTTTGGCTACACCTTC
TRBJ2-1,NA,14,TRBV29-1,few,CSVLRRGSYNEQFF,TGCAGCGTGCTCCGTAGGGGGTCCTACAATGAGCAGTTCTTC